The 7 T cell receptor beta chains given below trace back to one sample, sequenced in a study of beta chain features in type 1 diabetes. Study results and limitations: Type 1 diabetes patients had moderately but significantly shorter TCRB CDR3s in all four CD4+ subsets.

Antigen specificity for these receptors is unknown. All of the isolated RNA was reverse transcribed, so expressed TCRB transcripts were sequenced. Clones were sequenced by immunoSEQ multiplex PCR, and TCRdb holds only the in-frame ones, with some missing. This sample has around 26,000 clones, with more than 65% found just once. The material sequenced was stem cell memory CD4+ T cells from blood. All receptors come from a woman aged 40 to 50 with type 1 diabetes.

The gene calls are TRBV4-3 and TRBJ1-3; D remains unclear. Germline CDR1 and CDR2: LGHNA and YSLEER. Trimming took off 0 bases at V and 2 bases at J, with 11 bases between the two ends. This CDR3 comprises 16 residues. CDR3 coding DNA: TGCGCCAGCAGCCAAGAAGGCCCAGGCGCTGGAAACACCATATATTTT. Protein: CASSQEGPGAGNTIYF.

CDR3 coding DNA: TGTGCCAGCAGCCGGGACAGATCCTACGAGCAGTACTTC. Translated: CASSRDRSYEQYF. The V gene is TRBV4-2, the J gene TRBJ2-7, with 7 bases identical to TRBD1. CDR1 LGHNA and CDR2 YNFKEQ come from the germline V gene. This CDR3 contains 13 residues. The trim removed 4 bases at V and 1 base at J, leaving 1 base unmatched.

The chain has TRBV7-9 and TRBJ1-3; perhaps TRBD1 as D (6 bases). The CDR3 runs 14 residues. V lost 6 bases and J lost 4, with 13 bases in between. CDR1 is SEHNR and CDR2 is FQNEAQ in the germline V gene (reference sequence). The CDR3 DNA follows: TGTGCCAGCAGTTTTGCCGACAGGGGAAACACCATATATTTT. It specifies CASSFADRGNTIYF.

In this sample, this clone turned up a few times. The gene calls are TRBV5-4 and TRBJ2-1; D may be TRBD2 (5 bases). Germline CDR1 reads SGHNT; CDR2 reads YYREEE (reference sequence). Trimming stripped 4 bases from V and 8 bases from J, with 13 bases between. The CDR3 length is 13 residues. The CDR3 DNA is TGTGCCAGCAGCCTCTCTAGCAGCGATGAGCAGTTCTTC. This sequence encodes CASSLSSSDEQFF.

This chain uses TRBV27 with TRBJ2-1, with TRBD1 matching over 11 bases. CDR3 length: 15 residues. Germline V gene data show CDR1 as MNHEY and CDR2 as SMNVEV (reference sequence). V shed 6 bases, J shed 5 bases, and the junction held 6 bases outside the gene matches. The CDR3 nucleotides read TGTGCCAGCAGGAGAGGGACAGGGGGTAACAATGAGCAGTTCTTC. Translation gives CASRRGTGGNNEQFF.

This chain uses TRBV7-3 with TRBJ1-1; D not resolved. Germline loops: CDR1 SGHTA, CDR2 FQGTGA. The germline V and J ends were trimmed by 3 bases and 0 bases, with 5 bases remaining between them. The CDR3 is made up of 13 amino acids. CDR3 sequence reads: CASSFAVNTEAFF. The CDR3 DNA reads as TGTGCCAGCAGCTTTGCGGTGAACACTGAAGCTTTCTTT.

This clone was counted between two and nine times. The chain is built from TRBV9 and TRBJ1-1; D is undetermined. V lost 4 bases and J lost 2, with 6 bases in between. CDR1 is SGDLS and CDR2 is YYNGEE in the germline V gene. The CDR3 loop spans 12 amino acids. In DNA, the CDR3 is TGTGCCAGCAGCCCCCTTAACACTGAAGCTTTCTTT. This translates into CASSPLNTEAFF.